This T cell receptor (beta chain) was found in a study of human T cells and chemical hapten exposure. Study in general: Diphenylcyclopropenone was applied weekly to patients' scalps across the roughly 25-week study. DPC 0.01% went on the upper back by patch test, with reading at 6 days.

Notes on the study in general: There was alopecia in the donors, so their immune response may differ from that of healthy people. In comparison with controls, expanded TCRs gave rise to a significantly larger number of large CDR3 similarity clusters.

The germline gives CDR1 SGHTA, CDR2 FQGTGA. This CDR3 spans 16 amino acids. Trimming removed 0 bases at V and 6 bases at J, with 12 bases between. Points on this clonotype: Its antigen is not identified.

TCRdb processed the RACE reads anew with MiXCR; each CDR3 protein has one entry. The sample consists of 300,000 to 450,000 distinct CDR3 sequences, around 5% of them appearing once. Indicated time point: pre-sensitization, week 0. The treatment denotes: therapeutic diphenylcyclopropenone sensitization with weekly scalp DPC. V usage is TRBV7-3 and J usage is TRBJ1-6; no reliable D call. The clonotype originates from a woman aged 18-29 years with alopecia areata. Some clones in this sample may be carry-over from other donors' samples. The sample consisted of whole blood, taken in connection with sensitization to the hapten diphenylcyclopropenone (DPC). CDR3 sequence: CASSLTPPTGNSPLHF. The CDR3, as DNA: TGTGCCAGCAGCTTAACCCCCCCGACCGGTAATTCACCCCTCCACTTT.